One and the same sample provided the 8 T cell receptor beta chains below, sequenced in a study of T-cell reconstitution after alpha-beta-depleted transplantation in children. No antigen has been assigned to these receptors. A TCRbeta library incorporating unique molecular identifiers was prepared. MiXCR was run by TCRdb on the PCR reads, yielding one entry per CDR3 protein. The sample gives hundreds of thousands of distinct CDR3 sequences, over 7.5% of which show up once; approximately 9% is in the top ten. Study outcomes and limitations: Newly generated T cells supplied most T-cell counts and diversity one year post-transplant.

Sequencing used peripheral blood, obtained 360 days after TCRalphabeta/CD19-depleted stem cell transplant. All receptors come from a female patient aged 2-9 years who had a stem cell transplant for Fanconi anemia, so the T cells may come from the graft donor.

This clonotype was seen only a few times. This sequence joins TRBV6-4 and TRBJ2-1, with 7 nucleotides matching TRBD1. The CDR3 covers 16 residues. Germline CDR1 and CDR2: MRHNA and SNTAGT. V lost 7 bases to trimming and J lost 8 bases; unmatched junction nucleotides: 17. The CDR3 is CASIPDSRDREYEQFF. The CDR3 nucleotides are TGTGCCAGCATTCCCGACAGCCGTGACAGGGAATATGAGCAGTTCTTC.

This clonotype was found many times. This chain joins TRBV4-2 and TRBJ2-1, with 8 bases identical to TRBD1. The V and J ends lost 1 base and 4 bases, in that order; junction bases with no gene match: 6. The CDR3 runs to 16 residues. In germline, CDR1 is LGHNA, CDR2 YNFKEQ. The CDR3 DNA is TGTGCCAGCAGCCAAGCTCCGACAGGGGCTTACAATGAGCAGTTCTTC. Translating it yields CASSQAPTGAYNEQFF.

The V call is TRBV7-2, the J call TRBJ2-5, with TRBD1 matching over 10 bases. CDR1 SGHTA and CDR2 FQGNSA come from the germline V gene. The CDR3 has 14 amino acids. The ends lost 2 bases at V and 4 bases at J; junction bases unmatched: 1. The CDR3 DNA is TGTGCCAGCAGCTTATGGGACAGGGGAGAGACCCAGTACTTC. This gives the protein CASSLWDRGETQYF.

This clonotype was seen at least ten times. V is TRBV12-3 or TRBV12-4 and J is TRBJ2-3; D not resolved. Trimming removed 1 base at V and 4 bases at J, with 9 bases between. CDR3 length: 14 amino acids. The CDR3 protein is CASSLVSPADTQYF. CDR3 in DNA: TGTGCCAGCAGTTTAGTGAGTCCCGCAGATACGCAGTATTTT.

This clonotype was detected ten times or more. In DNA form, the CDR3 reads TGTGCCAGCAGCCTCCCTGGAGATTACGAGCAGTACTTC. This gives the protein CASSLPGDYEQYF. V and J are TRBV12-3 or TRBV12-4 and TRBJ2-7; D remains unclear. The CDR3 length is 13 residues. The V and J ends lost 6 bases and 4 bases respectively, with 13 bases between them.

This clonotype has a handful of counts. CDR3 DNA: TGTGCCAGCAGTATGGACGGGTGGGCCAAAAACATTCAGTACTTC. This sequence encodes CASSMDGWAKNIQYF. The chain joins TRBV7-9 to TRBJ2-4; no firm D call. V dropped 6 bases and J dropped 1 base, with 13 bases sitting between them. The CDR3 has 15 amino acids. CDR1 and CDR2 from the germline V gene are SEHNR and FQNEAQ (reference sequence).

This clonotype has a count of ten or more. V usage is TRBV10-3 and J usage is TRBJ2-7; TRBD1 is a possible D gene (5 bases). Between the trimmed V and J ends, which lost 1 base and 6 bases, there was a span of 7 bases. CDR1 and CDR2 (germline): ENHRY, SYGVKD. This CDR3 has 12 residues. The CDR3 DNA sequence: TGTGCCATCAGTGAGTTTAGGGGCGAGCAGTACTTC. It codes for CAISEFRGEQYF.

In its sample, this clonotype was seen many times. The V and J genes are TRBV24-1 and TRBJ2-1; D remains ambiguous. With 2 bases removed from V and 4 bases from J, the gap between germline ends came to 5 bases. This CDR3 spans 13 amino acids. Per the germline V gene, CDR1 is KGHDR and CDR2 is SFDVKD. Here the CDR3 reads CATSDSGYNEQFF. DNA of the CDR3: TGTGCCACCAGTGATTCCGGGTACAATGAGCAGTTCTTC.